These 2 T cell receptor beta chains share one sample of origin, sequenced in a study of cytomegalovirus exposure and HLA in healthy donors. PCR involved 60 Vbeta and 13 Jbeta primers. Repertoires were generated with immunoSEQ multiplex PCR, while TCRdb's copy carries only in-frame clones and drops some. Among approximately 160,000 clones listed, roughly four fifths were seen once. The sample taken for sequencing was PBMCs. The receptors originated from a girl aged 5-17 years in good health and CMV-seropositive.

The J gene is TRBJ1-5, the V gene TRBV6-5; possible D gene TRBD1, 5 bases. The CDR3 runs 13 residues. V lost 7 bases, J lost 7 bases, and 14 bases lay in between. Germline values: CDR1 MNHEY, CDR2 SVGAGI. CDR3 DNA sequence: TGTGCCAGCATGCGGCAGGGTGGACAGCCCCAGCATTTT. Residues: CASMRQGGQPQHF.

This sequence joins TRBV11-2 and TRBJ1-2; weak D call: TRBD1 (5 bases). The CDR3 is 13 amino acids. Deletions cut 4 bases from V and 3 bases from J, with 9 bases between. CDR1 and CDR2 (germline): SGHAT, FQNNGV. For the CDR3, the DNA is TGTGCCAGCAGCTCGACAGTTGACTATGGCTACACCTTC. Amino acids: CASSSTVDYGYTF.